The 10 T cell receptor beta chains below were found in one sample sequenced in a study of T cells expressing NK-cell markers. Reanalyzing the 5' RACE reads, TCRdb keeps one entry per CDR3 protein, without DNA. The sample holds some 600,000 distinct CDR3 sequences. Material for sequencing was blood T cells: a sorted CD56 or NKG2C T cell subset, CD4+ or CD8+ T cells, or bulk PBMC T cells (not recorded which). The receptor set was obtained from a man aged 18 to 29 in good health.

The chain employs TRBV6-5 and TRBJ2-3. This CDR3 region has 15 residues. Germline values: CDR1 MNHEY, CDR2 SVGAGI. The CDR3 loop reads CASSYRQVSTDTQYF.

This sequence joins TRBV6-4 and TRBJ2-1; TCRdb outputs TRBD2, but without DNA this stays unchecked. CDR1 is MRHNA and CDR2 is SNTAGT in the germline V gene. This CDR3 contains 16 residues. The CDR3 sequence: CASRKRGTSGSNEQFF.

The chain joins TRBV12-3 or TRBV12-4 to TRBJ2-1. The CDR3 is 15 amino acids. This CDR3 is CASRFDRSSYNEQFF.

This chain links TRBV7-8 with TRBJ2-7. The CDR3 length is 15 residues. Germline assignment: CDR1 SGHVS and CDR2 FQNEAQ. CDR3 amino acids: CASSLERTGPYEQYF.

The chain carries TRBV7-2 and TRBJ1-6. The CDR3 length is 17 residues. CDR1 and CDR2 (germline): SGHTA, FQGNSA. CDR3 loop: CASSLATGRLRGSPLHF.

V and J are TRBV6-2 or TRBV6-3 and TRBJ1-5; without DNA, the TCRdb call of TRBD1 cannot be checked. CDR3 length: 17 residues. CDR1 and CDR2 (germline): MNHEY, SVGEGT. CDR3 in amino acids: CASRPTTGISSNQPQHF.

The genes are TRBV7-3 and TRBJ2-1; TCRdb's D gene call, TRBD2, goes unchecked for lack of DNA. The CDR3 sequence is 16 residues long. Germline V gene data show CDR1 as SGHTA and CDR2 as FQGTGA. The CDR3 region is CASSLEGLAGAGVQFF.

This sequence joins TRBV20-1 and TRBJ2-5; TCRdb picks TRBD2, but there is no DNA to check that call. CDR3 length: 14 amino acids. Germline CDR1 reads DFQATT; CDR2 reads SNEGSKA (reference sequence). The CDR3 loop is CSAQASGTMETQYF.

The V gene is TRBV7-8, the J gene TRBJ1-2; checking the TCRdb D call of TRBD1 is not possible without DNA. The germline CDR1 and CDR2 sequences are SGHVS and FQNEAQ. CDR3 length: 15 residues. The CDR3 reads CASSLVARDEVGYTF.

This chain joins TRBV15 and TRBJ1-4. CDR1 and CDR2 from the germline V gene are LNHNV and YYDKDF (reference sequence). The CDR3 spans 17 residues. The CDR3 sequence: CATSRDYASGHNEKLFF.